This passage covers 9 T cell receptor beta chains from one sample sequenced in a study of cytomegalovirus exposure and HLA in healthy donors. Primers for the PCR totalled 60 Vbeta and 13 Jbeta. The repertoire was sequenced with immunoSEQ multiplex PCR; TCRdb's copy has only in-frame clones and lacks some. Here the sample spans 200,000 to 250,000 clones, 81% being singletons. Sequencing was performed on PBMCs. These receptors were taken from a woman aged 55 to 70 in good health and CMV-seropositive.

The CDR3 DNA is TGTGCCAGCTCACCCCCCGGACTCTACAATGAGCAGTTCTTC. Translation gives CASSPPGLYNEQFF. The rearrangement uses TRBV18 and TRBJ2-1, with D possibly matching TRBD2 (5 bases). The CDR3 contains 14 residues. The V and J ends lost 3 bases and 3 bases respectively, with 9 bases between them. Per germline, CDR1 KGHSH and CDR2 LQKENI.

The genes are TRBV18 and TRBJ2-2; TRBD1 aligns across 8 bases. Germline trimming cut 3 bases from V and 4 bases from J; bases unmatched to any gene: 4. The CDR3 has 15 amino acids. Germline CDR1 is KGHSH and CDR2 is LQKENI. The CDR3 sequence: CASSPRQGSTGELFF. In DNA form, the CDR3 reads TGTGCCAGCTCACCGAGACAGGGGAGCACCGGGGAGCTGTTTTTT.

The chain carries TRBV5-1 and TRBJ2-7; D is unclear. The CDR3 is 14 residues long. Germline V lookup: CDR1 SGHRS, CDR2 YFSETQ. CDR3 DNA sequence: TGCGCTTTTTTCAAGCAGAAGGCGGCATACGAGCAGTACTTC. The encoded protein is CAFFKQKAAYEQYF.

The table lists this clone with a count of one. The chain carries TRBV18 and TRBJ1-4; the D gene is possibly TRBD1 (5 bases). The V end was cut by 2 bases, the J end by 7 bases, with 8 bases between. Germline V gene data show CDR1 as KGHSH and CDR2 as LQKENI. This CDR3 spans 13 amino acids. CDR3 in amino acids: CASSPGALEKLFF. CDR3 DNA: TGTGCCAGCTCACCAGGGGCGCTTGAAAAACTGTTTTTT.

This clone came up once. The rearrangement joins TRBV18 to TRBJ1-1; D is possibly TRBD1 (6 bases). Germline V gene lookup returns CDR1 KGHSH and CDR2 LQKENI. There are 13 residues in the CDR3. Between the trimmed V and J ends, which lost 5 bases and 1 base, there was a span of 8 bases. CDR3 nucleotide sequence: TGTGCCAGCTCATTACAGGGGAACACTGAAGCTTTCTTT. It encodes CASSLQGNTEAFF.

The chain carries TRBV7-9 and TRBJ2-3, with 8 bases that match TRBD1. J lost 1 base, V lost 2 bases, and 2 bases had no gene match. Per germline, CDR1 SEHNR and CDR2 FQNEAQ (reference sequence). The CDR3 loop spans 15 amino acids. In DNA, the CDR3 is TGTGCCAGCAGCTTAACAGGGGGTGGCACAGATACGCAGTATTTT. Translating gives CASSLTGGGTDTQYF. Looking up the rest from reference TRBV7-9 and TRBJ2-3 gives the full variable domain: DTGVSQNPRHKITKRGQNVTFRCDPISEHNRLYWYRQTLGQGPEFLTYFQNEAQLEKSRLLSDRFSAERPKGSFSTLEIQRTEQGDSAMYLCASSLTGGGTDTQYFGPGTRLTVL.

The chain links TRBV10-3 to TRBJ2-7; TRBD2 is a possible D gene (6 bases). V lost 4 bases to trimming and J lost 4 bases, with 8 bases between them. The CDR3 length is 12 residues. The germline CDR1 and CDR2 sequences are ENHRY and SYGVKD. The CDR3, as DNA: TGTGCCATCAGTGCCCGGGGGTACGAGCAGTACTTC. It codes for CAISARGYEQYF.

This chain links TRBV6-5 with TRBJ2-7, with 10 bases lining up with TRBD2. V gave up 6 bases and J gave up 1 base; unmatched junction bases: 6. The CDR3 extends over 15 amino acids. Germline loops: CDR1 MNHEY, CDR2 SVGAGI. The CDR3 DNA sequence: TGTGCCAGCAGGGCTAGCGGGAGTCGGTCCTACGAGCAGTACTTC. Residues: CASRASGSRSYEQYF.

V is TRBV27 and J is TRBJ2-5; 7 bases match TRBD1. The CDR3 covers 13 residues. Germline V gene sequence: CDR1 MNHEY, CDR2 SMNVEV (reference sequence). The V and J ends lost 2 bases and 6 bases, in that order; junction bases with no gene match: 3. DNA for the CDR3: TGTGCCAGCAGTTTAACAGGGGCGCAGACCCAGTACTTC. The encoded protein is CASSLTGAQTQYF.